The entry below gives a single T cell receptor beta chain sequence along with its context. This entry belongs to a study of blood T cell repertoires in COVID-19. Across the whole study: Both acute and convalescent COVID-19 samples were obtained from the United States, Italy and Spain. From T cells, B-cell-depleted T cells, or PBMCs came the material, which was cDNA or gDNA.

As processed by the authors: Amplification from reference gene primers served as the basis for estimated nucleated cell counts. Clones were read by immunoSEQ multiplex PCR, and TCRdb kept only the in-frame ones, dropping some. For V, J and clone size, that table is used; D and trimming come from the DNA. The profile shows around 250,000 clones, 83% of them singletons. The V gene's germline CDR1 is MDHEN and CDR2 SYDVKM. The CDR3 has 14 amino acids. V lost 4 bases to trimming and J lost 3 bases; unmatched junction nucleotides: 5. This chain uses TRBV28 with TRBJ2-7, with TRBD1 identical over 8 bases. This receptor was identified in a man older than 75 with acute or convalescent COVID-19. What was sequenced was peripheral blood. CDR3 in amino acids: CASSSPGQVYEQYF. DNA for the CDR3: TGTGCCAGCAGTTCACCGGGACAGGTCTACGAGCAGTACTTC.